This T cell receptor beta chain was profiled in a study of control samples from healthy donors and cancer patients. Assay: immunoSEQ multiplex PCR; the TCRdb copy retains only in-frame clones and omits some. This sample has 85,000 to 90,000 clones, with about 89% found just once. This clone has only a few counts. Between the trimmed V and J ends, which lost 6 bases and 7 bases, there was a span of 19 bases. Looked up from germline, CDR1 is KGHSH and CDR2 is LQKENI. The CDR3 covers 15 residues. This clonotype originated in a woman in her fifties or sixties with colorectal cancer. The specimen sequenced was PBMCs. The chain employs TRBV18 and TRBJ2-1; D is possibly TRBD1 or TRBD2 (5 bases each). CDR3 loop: CASSSWGTDKNEQFF. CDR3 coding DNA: TGTGCCAGCTCTTCTTGGGGGACGGATAAGAATGAGCAGTTCTTC.